This section outlines one T cell receptor beta chain sequence together with its context. What it recognizes is unknown. CDR1 KGHSH and CDR2 LQKENI come from the germline V gene. This CDR3 region has 14 residues. Trimming took off 3 bases at V and 4 bases at J, with 11 bases between the two ends. This entry comes from a study of cytotoxic CD8 clonotypes in ibrutinib-treated CLL. About the research overall: Within the patient group, around 11 were relapsed/refractory and around 15 treatment-naive, and around 18 were IGHV unmutated. Study conclusions and caveats: Rare overall, public clonotypes shrank or held steady under therapy. Clonality was higher at ibrutinib response and returned toward baseline at progression.

Produced via immunoSEQ multiplex PCR; TCRdb's table is partial and in-frame only. The data contain 45,000 to 65,000 clones, roughly 83% of them singletons. The chain couples TRBV18 to TRBJ2-3, with D hard to call. The TCR sequence derives from a human donor with chronic lymphocytic leukemia. Sequencing used PBMCs, obtained after 24 months of ibrutinib treatment. CDR3 sequence reads: CASSPDLLADTQYF. The CDR3, as DNA: TGTGCCAGCTCACCGGATCTTCTTGCAGATACGCAGTATTTT.